The clone carrying this TCR beta chain was found many times. Its antigen is not identified. Trimming shortened V by 5 bases and J by 7 bases, and 21 bases separated the two germline ends. CDR1 MNHEY and CDR2 SMNVEV come from the germline V gene (reference sequence). The length of the CDR3 is 15 residues. The data derive from a study of T cells in Graves' hyperthyroidism and ophthalmopathy. Study details: Pretreatment peripheral blood was obtained at initial diagnosis. Findings and caveats of the study: In validation, the model predicted ophthalmopathy. These predictions came a median approximately six months before onset. Blood also held most thyroid clonotypes expanded beyond 0.001.

TCR beta CDR3 regions were amplified from RNA transcripts. Using the HTBI primer set, a first-round RT-PCR was run on the TCR CDR3. Each CDR3 protein gets one entry after TCRdb re-called the multiplex PCR reads with MiXCR. The sample includes about 290,000 distinct CDR3 sequences, over 15% of them seen just once. Sequencing was carried out using blood. The receptor was derived from a man in his thirties or forties with Graves' hyperthyroidism. The V and J genes are TRBV27 and TRBJ2-7, with D maybe TRBD1 (6 bases). This CDR3 is CASSPRPGQTHEQYF. In nucleotides, the CDR3 is TGTGCCAGCAGTCCACGCCCCGGACAGACCCATGAGCAGTACTTC.